The source of this TCR beta chain is a study of HIV-infected patients and healthy controls. CDR1 is SEHNR, CDR2 FQNEAQ, per germline (reference sequence). The ends were cut back, 6 bases at V and 1 base at J, with 10 bases in the middle. This CDR3 has 14 residues. TCRdb re-analysed the 5' RACE reads in MiXCR, keeping a single row per CDR3 protein. The sample lists approximately 67,000 distinct CDR3 sequences; around 16% were seen once. This TCR came from a human donor in good health. The J gene is TRBJ2-1, the V gene TRBV7-9; no clear D gene. Sequencing was carried out using CD4+ T cells from blood. Here the CDR3 reads CASRGAASYNEQFF. CDR3 nucleotide sequence: TGTGCCAGCAGGGGCGCTGCATCCTACAATGAGCAGTTCTTC.